The 9 T cell receptor beta chains presented below share a single source sample, sequenced in a study of blood T cells in healthy people across ages (dated by TCRdb to between 2015 and 2016). Library construction relied on 5' RACE. The sequencer was an Illumina HiSeq 2500. The second PCR ran for about 6 to 11 cycles and used a J-beta primer mix along with a sample-barcoded 5' primer. TCRdb trimmed the raw reads at Q25, called clones with MiXCR and kept productive beta chains. Every entry covers one CDR3 protein and lists the most common genes and DNA from its rows. For this sample there are about 1,400,000 distinct CDR3 sequences; roughly 64% appear just once. Of the sample, over 6.5% is held by the ten largest clones. Sequenced: blood. These receptors were taken from a young man in good health.

The V call is TRBV20-1, the J call TRBJ2-3, with 9 nucleotides matching TRBD2. The CDR3 covers 13 residues. With V trimmed by 5 bases and J by 9 bases, 9 bases remained unmatched. Germline lookup yields CDR1 DFQATT and CDR2 SNEGSKA (reference sequence). The DNA of the CDR3 is TGCAGTGCTGGAACTAGCGGGCTTACAACGCAGTATTTT. It yields the protein CSAGTSGLTTQYF.

The chain employs TRBV20-1 and TRBJ2-5; 15 positions match TRBD2. The trim removed 8 bases at V and 5 bases at J, leaving 24 bases unmatched. Germline CDR1 and CDR2: DFQATT and SNEGSKA (reference sequence). The CDR3 has 20 residues. The CDR3 DNA reads TGCAGTCCCTTAGGGGAACCGGGACTAGCGGGAGGCATCTTGGGGGAGACCCAGTACTTC. Encoded protein: CSPLGEPGLAGGILGETQYF.

The sample holds a few counts of this clonotype. V usage is TRBV20-1 and J usage is TRBJ2-7, with 7 bases lining up with TRBD2. Germline loops: CDR1 DFQATT, CDR2 SNEGSKA (reference sequence). V trimming: 6 bases; J trimming: 3 bases; junction bases outside the gene matches: 11. CDR3 length equals 14 residues. CDR3 nucleotide sequence: TGCAGTGCGGCCCGGGGACTAACGAACTACGAGCAGTACTTC. Amino acid sequence: CSAARGLTNYEQYF.

The chain uses TRBV20-1 and TRBJ1-1; TRBD1 is a possible D gene (6 bases). This CDR3 region has 13 residues. CDR1 and CDR2 (germline): DFQATT, SNEGSKA (reference sequence). V gave up 6 bases and J gave up 0 bases, with 11 bases separating them. In nucleotides, the CDR3 is TGCAGTGCGGTCAGGGGATTGAACACTGAAGCTTTCTTT. Its protein is CSAVRGLNTEAFF.

The chain combines TRBV2 with TRBJ2-3, with D perhaps matching TRBD1 (6 bases). Trimming pared 3 bases from V and 3 bases from J, leaving 10 bases between. From germline, CDR1 is SNHLY and CDR2 FYNNEI. The CDR3 consists of 14 residues. DNA for the CDR3: TGTGCCAGCAGTGACCCAGGGGTTACAGATACGCAGTATTTT. It is translated as CASSDPGVTDTQYF.

The chain uses TRBV4-1 and TRBJ1-1, with 10 nucleotides matching TRBD1. The CDR3 spans 15 residues. Germline V gives CDR1 MGHRA, CDR2 YSYEKL. V gave up 3 bases and J gave up 5 bases; unmatched junction bases: 6. The CDR3 protein is CASSHRDRGGTEAFF. Written as DNA, the CDR3 is TGCGCCAGCAGCCACCGGGACAGGGGAGGGACTGAAGCTTTCTTT.

The rearrangement links TRBV4-1 to TRBJ2-4, with D uncertain. Germline V gives CDR1 MGHRA, CDR2 YSYEKL. Trimming left V 4 bases short and J 8 bases short, with 9 bases between. The CDR3 has 12 amino acids. The CDR3 sequence: CASSRPRDIQYF. CDR3 in DNA: TGCGCCAGCAGCCGGCCTCGGGACATTCAGTACTTC.

In its sample, this clonotype was seen once. This may be a read error: a much more frequent sequence differs by one nucleotide. J is TRBJ2-1 and V is TRBV29-1; TRBD1 is a possible D gene (5 bases). CDR1 is SQVTM and CDR2 is ANQGSEA in the germline V gene. V dropped 8 bases and J dropped 4 bases, with 15 bases sitting between them. The length of the CDR3 is 13 residues. CDR3 protein: CSIVPQGYNEQFF. CDR3 sequence (DNA): TGCAGCATAGTCCCGCAGGGTTACAATGAGCAGTTCTTC.

The V and J genes are TRBV6-1 and TRBJ2-2; the match to TRBD1 covers 8 bases. The germline V gene has CDR1 MNHNS and CDR2 SASEGT. With V trimmed by 6 bases and J by 1 base, 4 bases remained unmatched. This CDR3 has 15 amino acids. The CDR3 spells CASSDRGGNTGELFF. The CDR3 region has the DNA TGTGCCAGCAGCGACAGGGGCGGGAACACCGGGGAGCTGTTTTTT.